This T cell receptor (beta chain) was profiled in a study of blood T cells in healthy people across ages. Turning to the study itself: The capture of about one barcoded beta molecule per two T cells was achieved by template switching. General study results and limits: Diversity of TCR beta per million T cells declined in a roughly linear way with age. It was found that TCR beta diversity correlated strongly with the percentage of naive T cells.

The second PCR ran about 6 to 11 cycles with a sample-barcoded 5' primer and J-beta primers. One entry per CDR3 protein, called by TCRdb with MiXCR from the 5' RACE reads. This table has 650,000 to 800,000 distinct CDR3 sequences, under 65% appearing once. Of note for this clonotype: Its antigen is not identified.

Germline CDR1 is SNHLY and CDR2 is FYNNEI. Trimming took 8 bases from V and 5 from J; bases not matched to a gene: 8. The CDR3 has 14 amino acids. Sequencing was done on a sample of blood. The rearrangement joins TRBV2 to TRBJ2-1; 8 nucleotides align to TRBD2. This clonotype was obtained from a woman at least 80 years old in good health. CDR3: CASQERTSNNEQFF. CDR3 nucleotide sequence: TGTGCCAGCCAGGAACGGACTAGCAACAATGAGCAGTTCTTC.